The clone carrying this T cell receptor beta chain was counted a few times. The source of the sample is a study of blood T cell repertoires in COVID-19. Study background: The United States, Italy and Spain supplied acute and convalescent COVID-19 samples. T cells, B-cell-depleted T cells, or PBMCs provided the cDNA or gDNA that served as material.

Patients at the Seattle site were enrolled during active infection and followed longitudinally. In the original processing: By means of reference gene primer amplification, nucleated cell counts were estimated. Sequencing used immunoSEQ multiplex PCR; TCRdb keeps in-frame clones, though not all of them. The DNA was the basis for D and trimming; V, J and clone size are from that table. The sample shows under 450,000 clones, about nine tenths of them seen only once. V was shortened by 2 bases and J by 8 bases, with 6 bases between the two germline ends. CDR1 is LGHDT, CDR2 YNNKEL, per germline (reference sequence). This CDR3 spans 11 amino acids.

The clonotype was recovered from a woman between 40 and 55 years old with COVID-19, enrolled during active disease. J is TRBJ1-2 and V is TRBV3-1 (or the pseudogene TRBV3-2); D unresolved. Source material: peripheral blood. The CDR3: CASSQSMGYTF. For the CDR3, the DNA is TGTGCCAGCAGCCAATCCATGGGCTACACCTTC.